Here is one T cell receptor beta chain with its context. The antigen this receptor binds is unknown. No much larger clonotype is one base removed from it; base qualities were not supplied. The data derive from a study of T-cell reconstitution after alpha-beta-depleted transplantation in children (dated by TCRdb to 2016 to 2018). Regarding the complete study: T-cell immune reconstitution after TCRalphabeta/CD19-depleted allogeneic hematopoietic cell transplantation in children was quantitatively tracked in the study by means of TCR repertoire profiling.

Library construction relied on PCR. Sequencing used an Illumina HiSeq 2500. To normalize quantification of the TCRbeta repertoire, the TCR libraries were built with molecular barcoding that relied on unique molecular identifiers. The public reads were run again by TCRdb, first through fastp at Q25 and then through MiXCR, and only productive beta chains were kept. Here each entry gathers all rows of one CDR3 protein and keeps the most common genes and DNA. For this sample the table gives a few hundred thousand distinct CDR3 sequences, of which about a quarter were detected only once. Of the sample, around 36% is held by the ten largest clones. Overall study outcomes, separate from this receptor: Apparently early alphabetaT-cell count recovery about two months after transplant reportedly relied on only several hundred rapidly expanded clones derived from non-depleted graft cells. In some patients, the high TCRbeta diversity seen at day 60 was put down to recipient T cells and intrathymic progenitors that had survived conditioning. Hyperexpanded clone frequencies declined over subsequent months; after one year, T-cell counts and TCRbeta diversity were mostly attributed to newly produced T cells.

The sample's treatment or condition, from its label and the paper: allogeneic hematopoietic cell transplantation with graft depleted of TCRalphabeta T cells and CD19 B cells. The children who served as transplant recipients had been given grafts of TCRalphabeta/CD19-depleted allogeneic hematopoietic cells. From the cysteine up to the phenylalanine, the CDR3 has a length of 15 residues. The CDR3 DNA has 45 bases and is translated from base 1. V has 2 bases trimmed and J has 15 bases trimmed; junction bases matching no gene number 8. Sequences SGHTA (CDR1) and FQGNSA (CDR2) are obtained from the germline V gene.

The receptor chain draws on TRBV7-2 and TRBJ2-1; TRBD2 agrees with 15 junctional bases. The receptor's source is a boy under two years old with Wiskott-Aldrich syndrome, due to receive a stem cell transplant. This material consisted of PBMCs, taken before TCRalphabeta/CD19-depleted stem cell transplant. The CDR3 corresponds to CASSLTGLAGGQGFF. The base sequence is TGTGCCAGCAGCTTAACAGGACTAGCGGGAGGGCAGGGGTTCTTC.